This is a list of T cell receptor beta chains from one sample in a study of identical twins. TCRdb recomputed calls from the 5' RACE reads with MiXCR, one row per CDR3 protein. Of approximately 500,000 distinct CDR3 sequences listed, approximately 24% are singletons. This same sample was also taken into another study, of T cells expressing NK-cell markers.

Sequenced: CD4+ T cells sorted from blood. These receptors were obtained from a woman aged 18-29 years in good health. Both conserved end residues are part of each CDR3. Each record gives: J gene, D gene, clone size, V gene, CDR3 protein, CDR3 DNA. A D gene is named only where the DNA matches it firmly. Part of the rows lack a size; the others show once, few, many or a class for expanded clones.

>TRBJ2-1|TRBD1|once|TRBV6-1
CASSGGQGVANEQFF
TGTGCCAGCAGTGGGGGACAGGGAGTAGCCAATGAGCAGTTCTTC
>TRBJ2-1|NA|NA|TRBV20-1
CSVLGLPFNEQFF
TGCAGTGTCCTGGGACTGCCCTTCAATGAGCAGTTCTTC
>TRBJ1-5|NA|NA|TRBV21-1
CASRRGFQPQHF
TGTGCCAGCAGAAGGGGGTTTCAGCCCCAGCATTTT
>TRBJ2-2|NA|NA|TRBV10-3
CAVGSNTGELFF
TGTGCCGTCGGGTCGAACACCGGGGAGCTGTTTTTT
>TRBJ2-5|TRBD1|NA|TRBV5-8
CASSSRTGGVETQYF
TGTGCCAGCAGCTCCCGGACAGGGGGCGTGGAGACCCAGTACTTC
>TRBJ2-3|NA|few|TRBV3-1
CASSASRGGADTQYF
TGTGCCAGCAGCGCCTCCAGGGGAGGGGCAGATACGCAGTATTTT
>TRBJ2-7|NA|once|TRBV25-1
CASSDLLRGYEQYF
TGTGCCAGCAGTGACCTCCTGAGGGGGTACGAGCAGTACTTC
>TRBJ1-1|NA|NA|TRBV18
CASSPAEDTEAFF
TGTGCCAGCTCACCAGCAGAAGACACTGAAGCTTTCTTT
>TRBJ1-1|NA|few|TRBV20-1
CSAEETHTEAFF
TGCAGTGCTGAGGAAACCCACACTGAAGCTTTCTTT
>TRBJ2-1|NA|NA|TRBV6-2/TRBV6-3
CASRRGYIANEQFF
TGTGCCAGCAGGAGAGGGTACATTGCGAATGAGCAGTTCTTC
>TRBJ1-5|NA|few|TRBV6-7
CASSLHQPQHF
TGTGCCAGCAGTCTGCACCAGCCCCAGCATTTT
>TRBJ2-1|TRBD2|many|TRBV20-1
CSADRDYPYNEQFF
TGCAGCGCAGACCGGGACTACCCCTACAATGAGCAGTTCTTC
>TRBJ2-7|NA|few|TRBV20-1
CSALSYEQYF
TGCAGTGCTCTCTCCTACGAGCAGTACTTC
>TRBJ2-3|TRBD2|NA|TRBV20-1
CSAGPGGSGGTDTQYF
TGCAGTGCTGGACCCGGTGGTAGCGGGGGCACAGATACGCAGTATTTT
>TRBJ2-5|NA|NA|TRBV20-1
CSAARTGETQYF
TGCAGTGCTGCCAGGACCGGAGAGACCCAGTACTTC
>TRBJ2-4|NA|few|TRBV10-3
CAISDWVGVGKNIQYF
TGTGCCATCAGTGACTGGGTCGGAGTGGGCAAAAACATTCAGTACTTC
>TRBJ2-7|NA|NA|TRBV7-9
CASSLNRAHGYEQYF
TGTGCCAGCAGCTTAAATCGCGCCCATGGGTACGAGCAGTACTTC
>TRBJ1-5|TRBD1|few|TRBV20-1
CSALGGQGSNQPQHF
TGCAGTGCTTTAGGCGGACAGGGCTCCAATCAGCCCCAGCATTTT
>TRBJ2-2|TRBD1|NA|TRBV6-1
CASRLLGTGLTGELFF
TGTGCCAGCAGGCTCCTCGGGACAGGCCTCACCGGGGAGCTGTTTTTT
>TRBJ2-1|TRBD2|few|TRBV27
CASGPWGSGGYNEQFF
TGTGCCAGCGGCCCCTGGGGTAGCGGGGGGTACAATGAGCAGTTCTTC
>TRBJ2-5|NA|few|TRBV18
CASSPGEKTQYF
TGTGCCAGCTCACCCGGAGAAAAGACCCAGTACTTC
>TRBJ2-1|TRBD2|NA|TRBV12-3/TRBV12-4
CASSRGLAGGNEQFF
TGTGCCAGCAGTCGCGGACTAGCGGGGGGGAATGAGCAGTTCTTC
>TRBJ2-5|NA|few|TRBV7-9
CASSLGWDGKETQYF
TGTGCCAGCAGCTTAGGATGGGACGGGAAGGAGACCCAGTACTTC
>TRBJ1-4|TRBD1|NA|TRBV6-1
CASSLTGGEKLFF
TGTGCCAGCAGTCTGACAGGGGGAGAAAAACTGTTTTTT
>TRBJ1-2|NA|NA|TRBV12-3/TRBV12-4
CASLRREANYGYTF
TGTGCCAGCCTTCGCCGGGAAGCTAACTATGGCTACACCTTC
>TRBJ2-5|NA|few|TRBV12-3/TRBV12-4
CASRPGRRITWETQYF
TGTGCCAGCAGGCCCGGACGGCGGATTACCTGGGAGACCCAGTACTTC
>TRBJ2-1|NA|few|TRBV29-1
CSVGYNEQFF
TGCAGCGTCGGGTACAATGAGCAGTTCTTC
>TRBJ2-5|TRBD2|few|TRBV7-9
CASSFGLWGLAGETQYF
TGTGCCAGCAGCTTCGGCTTATGGGGGCTAGCGGGAGAGACCCAGTACTTC
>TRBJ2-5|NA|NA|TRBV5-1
CASSLQSFGETQYF
TGCGCCAGCAGCTTGCAAAGTTTTGGAGAGACCCAGTACTTC
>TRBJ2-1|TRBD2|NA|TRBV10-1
CASSSGGSLNEQFF
TGCGCCAGCAGTTCGGGCGGGAGCCTCAATGAGCAGTTCTTC
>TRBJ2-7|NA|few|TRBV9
CASSVPPSYEQYF
TGTGCCAGCAGCGTCCCCCCTTCCTACGAGCAGTACTTC
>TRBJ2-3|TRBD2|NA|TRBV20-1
CSAREAGGYTDTQYF
TGCAGTGCTAGAGAGGCGGGGGGTTACACAGATACGCAGTATTTT
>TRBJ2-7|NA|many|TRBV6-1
CASSPGRGSSYEQYF
TGTGCCAGCAGTCCCGGACGGGGGAGCTCCTACGAGCAGTACTTC
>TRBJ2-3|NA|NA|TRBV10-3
CAISESGEHTQYF
TGTGCCATCAGTGAGTCTGGGGAGCATACGCAGTATTTT
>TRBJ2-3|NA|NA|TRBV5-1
CASSLERNTDTQYF
TGCGCCAGCAGCTTGGAACGGAACACAGATACGCAGTATTTT
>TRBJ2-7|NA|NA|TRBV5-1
CASSLDGDSRRDKDEQYF
TGCGCCAGCAGCTTGGATGGGGATTCAAGGAGAGATAAGGACGAGCAGTACTTC
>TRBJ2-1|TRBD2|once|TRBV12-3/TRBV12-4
CASSLVGGSRSEQFF
TGTGCCAGCAGTTTGGTGGGGGGGTCCAGAAGTGAGCAGTTCTTC
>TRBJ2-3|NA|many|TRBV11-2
CASRLASDTQYF
TGTGCCAGCAGACTAGCTAGCGATACGCAGTATTTT
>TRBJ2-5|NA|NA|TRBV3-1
CASSRSQGGKETQYF
TGTGCCAGCAGCCGATCCCAGGGTGGGAAAGAGACCCAGTACTTC
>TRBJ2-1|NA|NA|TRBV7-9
CASALMSSYNEQFF
TGTGCCAGTGCCCTTATGAGCTCCTACAATGAGCAGTTCTTC
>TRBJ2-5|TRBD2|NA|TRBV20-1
CSARGLAEGQETQYF
TGCAGTGCTCGTGGACTAGCGGAGGGGCAAGAGACCCAGTACTTC
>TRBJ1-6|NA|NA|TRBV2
CASSPRGANSPLHF
TGTGCCAGCAGCCCCAGGGGTGCTAATTCACCCCTCCACTTT
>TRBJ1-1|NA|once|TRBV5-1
CASSLGASLSEAFF
TGCGCCAGCAGCTTGGGGGCTAGTTTATCTGAAGCTTTCTTT
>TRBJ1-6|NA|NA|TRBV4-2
CASSPRQAIGSPLHF
TGTGCCAGCAGCCCCCGTCAGGCAATCGGTTCACCCCTCCACTTT
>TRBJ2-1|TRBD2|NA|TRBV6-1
CATIKRGGYNEQFF
TGTGCCACTATAAAGCGGGGGGGGTACAATGAGCAGTTCTTC
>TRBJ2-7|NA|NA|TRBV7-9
CASSSGSLPYF
TGTGCCAGCAGCTCGGGAAGTTTACCATACTTC
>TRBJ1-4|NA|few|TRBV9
CASSRGTDKGLFF
TGTGCCAGCAGCCGAGGGACCGACAAGGGACTGTTTTTT
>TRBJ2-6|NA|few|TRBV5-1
CASSLDRFSGANVLTF
TGCGCCAGCAGCTTGGACAGGTTCTCTGGAGCCAACGTCCTGACTTTC
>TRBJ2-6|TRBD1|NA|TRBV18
CASSPPEGGSGANVLTF
TGTGCCAGCTCACCACCGGAAGGGGGCAGTGGGGCCAACGTCCTGACTTTC
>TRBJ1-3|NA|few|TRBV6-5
CASSYGPGNTIYF
TGTGCCAGCAGTTACGGCCCTGGAAACACCATATATTTT
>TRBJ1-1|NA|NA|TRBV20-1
CSARRRVTNTEAFF
TGCAGTGCTCGAAGGCGGGTGACGAACACTGAAGCTTTCTTT
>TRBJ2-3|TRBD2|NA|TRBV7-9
CASSSGLAGGRNTQYF
TGTGCCAGCAGCTCGGGACTAGCGGGGGGGCGGAATACGCAGTATTTT
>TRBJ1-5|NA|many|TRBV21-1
CASPGGQGAWSNQPQHF
TGTGCCAGCCCGGGGGGCCAGGGGGCATGGAGCAATCAGCCCCAGCATTTT
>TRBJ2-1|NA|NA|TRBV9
CASSVAVGLGGNEQFF
TGTGCCAGCAGCGTAGCTGTAGGACTAGGGGGAAATGAGCAGTTCTTC